The 10 T cell receptor beta chains in this list originate from one sample, sequenced in a study of T cell responses to AZD1222 COVID-19 vaccine. Clones were read by immunoSEQ multiplex PCR, and TCRdb kept only the in-frame ones, dropping some. The sample contains 130,000 to 150,000 clones, approximately 88% of which appear only once. Sequencing used peripheral blood, obtained on day 0 of AZD1222 vaccination. These receptors came from an adult in good health.

V usage is TRBV6-5 and J usage is TRBJ2-3, with 9 bases matching TRBD2. This CDR3 has 14 residues. CDR1 is MNHEY and CDR2 is SVGAGI in the germline V gene. After removal of 4 bases from V and 1 base from J, the junction contained 0 bases not matched to a gene. Here the CDR3 DNA reads TGTGCCAGCAGTTGGACTAGCGGCACAGATACGCAGTATTTT. It is translated as CASSWTSGTDTQYF.

This clone has only a few counts. The gene calls are TRBV28 and TRBJ2-7; D ambiguous. The V end was cut by 5 bases, the J end by 6 bases, with 11 bases between. The CDR3 contains 12 residues. Per germline, CDR1 MDHEN and CDR2 SYDVKM. The CDR3 reads CASSPRLVEQYF. In nucleotides, the CDR3 is TGTGCCAGCAGTCCTCGGTTGGTCGAGCAGTACTTC.

The V call is TRBV2, the J call TRBJ1-6, with D possibly matching TRBD1 (5 bases). CDR3 length: 16 amino acids. CDR1 is SNHLY, CDR2 FYNNEI, per germline. Trimming pared 5 bases from V and 0 bases from J, leaving 11 bases between. This CDR3 is CASSQGQSSYNSPLHF. The CDR3 DNA reads TGTGCCAGCAGTCAGGGCCAGAGCTCCTATAATTCACCCCTCCACTTT.

The chain uses TRBV18 and TRBJ2-7; D remains ambiguous. This CDR3 is built from 12 residues. With 3 bases removed from V and 0 bases from J, the gap between germline ends came to 3 bases. The germline CDR1 and CDR2 sequences are KGHSH and LQKENI. The CDR3 nucleotides read TGTGCCAGCTCACCGACCTCCTACGAGCAGTACTTC. It is translated as CASSPTSYEQYF.

The genes are TRBV12-3 or TRBV12-4 and TRBJ1-6; 9 bases fit TRBD1. This CDR3 is 13 amino acids long. V trimming: 10 bases; J trimming: 7 bases; junction bases outside the gene matches: 5. As DNA, the CDR3 is TGTGCCACAAGACAGGGGGGGAATTCACCCCTCCACTTT. It yields the protein CATRQGGNSPLHF.

The gene calls are TRBV2 and TRBJ1-4, with a tentative D call TRBD1 (5 bases). Trimming cost V 5 bases and J 8 bases, with 15 bases left between them. This CDR3 region has 14 residues. The germline V gene encodes CDR1 SNHLY and CDR2 FYNNEI. CDR3 region: CASSSQGGQEKLFF. CDR3 in DNA: TGTGCCAGCAGTTCTCAGGGAGGTCAGGAAAAACTGTTTTTT. Together with reference TRBV2 and TRBJ1-4, the CDR3 gives the full variable domain: EPEVTQTPSHQVTQMGQEVILRCVPISNHLYFYWYRQILGQKVEFLVSFYNNEISEKSEIFDDQFSVERPDGSNFTLKIRSTKLEDSAMYFCASSSQGGQEKLFFGSGTQLSVL.

The CDR3 nucleotides are TGCGCCAGCAGCGTGAGCCAGGGGATCAGCACTGAAGCTTTCTTT. Encoded protein: CASSVSQGISTEAFF. V gene TRBV5-1 combines with J gene TRBJ1-1; D is perhaps TRBD1 (6 bases). This CDR3 comprises 15 residues. V was cut by 4 bases and J by 4 bases, with 17 bases left in between. The germline V gene has CDR1 SGHRS and CDR2 YFSETQ.

The J gene is TRBJ1-1, the V gene TRBV18; TRBD1 might be the D (6 bases). The germline V gene has CDR1 KGHSH and CDR2 LQKENI. Trimming took 3 bases from V and 3 from J, leaving 20 bases between them. CDR3 length: 17 residues. Here the CDR3 DNA reads TGTGCCAGCTCACCTCGGGGGGCCGGGGGGCTCGACACTGAAGCTTTCTTT. It encodes CASSPRGAGGLDTEAFF.

V is TRBV2 and J is TRBJ1-2; D gene ambiguous. Germline CDR1 and CDR2: SNHLY and FYNNEI. The V end was cut by 5 bases, the J end by 1 base, with 14 bases between. CDR3 length: 15 amino acids. In DNA form, the CDR3 reads TGTGCCAGCAGTCGGGTGGGCGTAAATAACTATGGCTACACCTTC. It yields the protein CASSRVGVNNYGYTF.

The chain is built from TRBV19 and TRBJ1-6; 8 positions agree with TRBD1. With V trimmed by 6 bases and J by 0 bases, 10 bases remained unmatched. Germline V gene data show CDR1 as LNHDA and CDR2 as SQIVND (reference sequence). The CDR3 spans 18 residues. The CDR3 DNA reads TGTGCCAGTAGGAGGGACGGGGACAGGAGCTCCTATAATTCACCCCTCCACTTT. It yields the protein CASRRDGDRSSYNSPLHF.